This passage covers 10 T cell receptor beta chains from one sample sequenced in a study of shared clonotypes between healthy human individuals. Generated by immunoSEQ multiplex PCR, the TCRdb table keeps only in-frame clones and is missing some. The sample lists 2 million to 2.5 million clones; over 85% were seen once. The sample taken for sequencing was naive CD4+ T cells from PBMCs. Subset here: CD45RA+ positively selected. These receptors all come from a man between 18 and 35 years old in good health. Some clones in this sample may be carry-over from other donors' samples.

This clone was recorded once. The chain has TRBV18 and TRBJ1-1; D uncertain. The germline V gene has CDR1 KGHSH and CDR2 LQKENI. The CDR3 contains 15 residues. Trimming cost V 5 bases and J 1 base, with 14 bases left between them. CDR3 DNA: TGTGCCAGCTCAGTAGCTCAGGTTTCGAACACTGAAGCTTTCTTT. Protein sequence: CASSVAQVSNTEAFF.

As DNA, the CDR3 is TGTGCCTGGAGTGTCCCGGGACAGGGGGCGGATGGCTACACCTTC. Translated: CAWSVPGQGADGYTF. The chain is built from TRBV30 and TRBJ1-2, with 12 bases matching TRBD1. Germline V lookup: CDR1 GTSNPN, CDR2 SVGIG (reference sequence). The junction had 5 bases not matched to a gene; V was cut back by 0 bases and J by 6 bases. The CDR3 extends over 15 amino acids. Full variable domain (remainder filled in from reference TRBV30 and TRBJ1-2): SQTIHQWPATLVQPVGSPLSLECTVEGTSNPNLYWYRQAAGRGLQLLFYSVGIGQISSEVPQNLSASRPQDRQFILSSKKLLLSDSGFYLCAWSVPGQGADGYTFGSGTRLTVV.

The chain employs TRBV5-6 and TRBJ2-7, with D perhaps TRBD1 (5 bases). With 1 base removed from V and 2 bases from J, the gap between germline ends came to 13 bases. This CDR3 region has 15 residues. CDR1 and CDR2 (germline): SGHDT, YYEEEE. CDR3 DNA: TGTGCCAGCAGCTTGACGGCAGGGAATCCCTACGAGCAGTACTTC. This encodes CASSLTAGNPYEQYF.

The chain uses TRBV7-2 and TRBJ2-5; D might be TRBD1 (5 bases). The J call may be wrong; the DNA end is better matched by TRBJ2-7. CDR3 length: 13 residues. The germline V gene encodes CDR1 SGHTA and CDR2 FQGNSA. CDR3 sequence (DNA): TGTGCCAGCAGCTTAGGCAGGGTCTACGAGCAGTACTTC. Residues: CASSLGRVYEQYF.

The chain uses TRBV28 and TRBJ1-5; no reliable D call. This CDR3 spans 14 amino acids. The V gene's germline CDR1 is MDHEN and CDR2 SYDVKM. The V end was cut by 3 bases, the J end by 6 bases, with 12 bases between. Written as DNA, the CDR3 is TGTGCCAGCAGTTTGGAACCGTTGGGTCAGCCCCAGCATTTT. Translation gives CASSLEPLGQPQHF.

Concerning this clone: Other DNA sequences in the same sample also yield this CDR3. The rearrangement links TRBV28 to TRBJ2-7; 8 bases match TRBD1. The ends lost 5 bases at V and 3 bases at J; junction bases unmatched: 3. This CDR3 has 13 amino acids. Germline values: CDR1 MDHEN, CDR2 SYDVKM. The CDR3 DNA is TGTGCCAGCAGTCCCGGGACAGGCTACGAGCAGTACTTC. Its translation: CASSPGTGYEQYF.

The rearrangement links TRBV6-1 to TRBJ1-5; D not certain. Germline V CDR1 and CDR2: MNHNS, SASEGT. This CDR3 has 15 amino acids. V dropped 6 bases and J dropped 0 bases, with 12 bases sitting between them. CDR3 coding DNA: TGTGCCAGCAGACCCAGAAACTATAGCAATCAGCCCCAGCATTTT. The encoded protein is CASRPRNYSNQPQHF.

The chain carries TRBV15 and TRBJ1-5; D gene unclear. V was cut by 2 bases and J by 3 bases, with 11 bases left in between. There are 15 residues in the CDR3. Germline CDR1 LNHNV, CDR2 YYDKDF (reference sequence). The DNA of the CDR3 is TGTGCCACCAGCAGACACTTAGGGAACAATCAGCCCCAGCATTTT. Translating gives CATSRHLGNNQPQHF.

This CDR3 is CASSLETLSTQYF. The CDR3 DNA reads TGTGCCAGCAGCTTGGAGACTCTCAGTACGCAGTATTTT. This chain connects TRBV5-8 to TRBJ2-3; D not resolved. The CDR3 spans 13 residues. The germline gives CDR1 SGHTS, CDR2 YDEGEE. V gave up 0 bases and J gave up 8 bases, with 10 bases separating them.

The rearrangement joins TRBV19 to TRBJ2-2; 10 positions agree with TRBD1. CDR3 length: 14 amino acids. Germline V gives CDR1 LNHDA, CDR2 SQIVND (reference sequence). V was clipped by 10 bases and J by 4 bases; unmatched bases: 6. The CDR3 nucleotides read TGTGCCACTGGGACAGGGGTGGGCACCGGGGAGCTGTTTTTT. Its translation: CATGTGVGTGELFF.